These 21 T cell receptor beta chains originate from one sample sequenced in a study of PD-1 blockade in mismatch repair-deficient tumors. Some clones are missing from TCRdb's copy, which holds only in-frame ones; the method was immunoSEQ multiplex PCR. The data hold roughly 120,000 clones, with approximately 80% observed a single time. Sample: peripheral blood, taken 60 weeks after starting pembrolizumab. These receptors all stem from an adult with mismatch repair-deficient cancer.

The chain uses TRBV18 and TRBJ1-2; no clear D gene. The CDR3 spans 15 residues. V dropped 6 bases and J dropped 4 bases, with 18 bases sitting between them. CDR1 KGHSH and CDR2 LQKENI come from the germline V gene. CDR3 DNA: TGTGCCAGCTCCCCGTCTCAGGATCCCAGCTATGGCTACACCTTC. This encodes CASSPSQDPSYGYTF.

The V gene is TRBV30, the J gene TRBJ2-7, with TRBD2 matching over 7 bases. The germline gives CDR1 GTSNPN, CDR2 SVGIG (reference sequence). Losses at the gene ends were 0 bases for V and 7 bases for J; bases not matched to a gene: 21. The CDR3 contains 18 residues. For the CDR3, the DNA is TGTGCCTGGAGTGTACAGGCGGGAGTAGTTTCGAAGGGTTTTGAGCAGTACTTC. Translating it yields CAWSVQAGVVSKGFEQYF.

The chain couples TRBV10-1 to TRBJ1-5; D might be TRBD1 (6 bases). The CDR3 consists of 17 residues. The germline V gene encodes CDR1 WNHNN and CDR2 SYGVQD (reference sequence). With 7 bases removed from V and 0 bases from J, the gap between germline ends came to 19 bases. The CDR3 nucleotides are TGCGCCAGCAAACAGACAGGCATATTCTATAGCAATCAGCCCCAGCATTTT. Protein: CASKQTGIFYSNQPQHF.

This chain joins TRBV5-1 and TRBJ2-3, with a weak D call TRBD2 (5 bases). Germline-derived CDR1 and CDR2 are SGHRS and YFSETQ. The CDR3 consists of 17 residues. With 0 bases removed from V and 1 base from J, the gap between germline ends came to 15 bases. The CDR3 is CASSLALSGMGTDTQYF. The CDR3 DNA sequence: TGCGCCAGCAGCTTGGCCCTTTCCGGGATGGGCACAGATACGCAGTATTTT.

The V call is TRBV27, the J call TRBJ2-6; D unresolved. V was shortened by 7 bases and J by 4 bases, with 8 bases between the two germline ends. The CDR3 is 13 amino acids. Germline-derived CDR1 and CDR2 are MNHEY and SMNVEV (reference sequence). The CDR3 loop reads CASKFSGANVLTF. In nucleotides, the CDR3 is TGTGCCAGCAAATTTTCCGGGGCCAACGTCCTGACTTTC.

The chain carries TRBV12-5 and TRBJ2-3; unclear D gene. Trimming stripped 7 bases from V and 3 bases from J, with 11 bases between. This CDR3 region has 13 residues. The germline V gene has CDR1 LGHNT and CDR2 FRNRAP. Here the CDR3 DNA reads TGTGCTAGTGCCCCGTCCCCGACAGATACGCAGTATTTT. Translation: CASAPSPTDTQYF.

The DNA for the CDR3 is TGTGCCAGCAGCCAGCATGGGACACAGAACACCGGGGAGCTGTTTTTT. Amino acid sequence: CASSQHGTQNTGELFF. V is TRBV7-2 and J is TRBJ2-2, with D perhaps TRBD1 (6 bases). Trimming took 5 bases from V and 1 from J, leaving 14 bases between them. The CDR3 loop spans 16 amino acids. In germline, CDR1 is SGHTA, CDR2 FQGNSA.

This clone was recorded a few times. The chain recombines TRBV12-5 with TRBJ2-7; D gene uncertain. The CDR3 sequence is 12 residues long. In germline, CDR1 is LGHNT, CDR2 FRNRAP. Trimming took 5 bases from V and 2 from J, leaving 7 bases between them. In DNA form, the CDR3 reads TGTGCTAGTGGTCACGTCGCCTACGAGCAGTACTTC. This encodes CASGHVAYEQYF.

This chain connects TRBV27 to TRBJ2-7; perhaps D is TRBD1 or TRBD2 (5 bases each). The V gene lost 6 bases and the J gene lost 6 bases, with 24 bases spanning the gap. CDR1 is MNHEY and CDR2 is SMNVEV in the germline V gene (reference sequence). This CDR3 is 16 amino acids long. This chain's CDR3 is CASSPIGLHGAREQYF. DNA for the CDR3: TGTGCCAGCAGCCCAATCGGACTCCACGGGGCCCGCGAGCAGTACTTC.

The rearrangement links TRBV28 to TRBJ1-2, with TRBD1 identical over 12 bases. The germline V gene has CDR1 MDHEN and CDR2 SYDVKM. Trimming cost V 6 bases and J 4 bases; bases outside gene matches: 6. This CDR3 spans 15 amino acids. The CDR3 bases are TGTGCCAGCAGGGGGACAGGGGGCCGTGGCTATGGCTACACCTTC. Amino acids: CASRGTGGRGYGYTF.

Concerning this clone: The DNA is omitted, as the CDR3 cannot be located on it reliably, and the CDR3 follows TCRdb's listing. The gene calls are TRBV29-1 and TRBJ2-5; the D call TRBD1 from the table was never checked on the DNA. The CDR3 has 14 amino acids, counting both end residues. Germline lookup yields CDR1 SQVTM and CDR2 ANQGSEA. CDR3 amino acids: CSVVTGGFLETQYF.

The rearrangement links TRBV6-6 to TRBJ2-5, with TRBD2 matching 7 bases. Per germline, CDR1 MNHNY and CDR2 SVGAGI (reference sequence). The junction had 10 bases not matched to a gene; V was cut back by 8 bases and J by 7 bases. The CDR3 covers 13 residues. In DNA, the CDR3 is TGTGCCAGCGCAAAAGCTGGGGGGGGGACCCAGTACTTC. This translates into CASAKAGGGTQYF.

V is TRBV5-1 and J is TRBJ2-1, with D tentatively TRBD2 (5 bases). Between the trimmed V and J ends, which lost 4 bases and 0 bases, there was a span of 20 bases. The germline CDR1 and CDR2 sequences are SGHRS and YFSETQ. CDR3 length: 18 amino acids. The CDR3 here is CASSAFGKRLSSYNEQFF. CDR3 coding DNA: TGCGCCAGCAGCGCCTTTGGAAAGCGGCTGAGCTCCTACAATGAGCAGTTCTTC.

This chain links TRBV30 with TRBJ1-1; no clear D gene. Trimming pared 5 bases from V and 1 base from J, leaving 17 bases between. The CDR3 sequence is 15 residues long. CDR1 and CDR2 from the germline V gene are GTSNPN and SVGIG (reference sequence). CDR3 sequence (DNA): TGTGCCTGGCGTCCGCATGGGCAGCAGAACACTGAAGCTTTCTTT. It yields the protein CAWRPHGQQNTEAFF.

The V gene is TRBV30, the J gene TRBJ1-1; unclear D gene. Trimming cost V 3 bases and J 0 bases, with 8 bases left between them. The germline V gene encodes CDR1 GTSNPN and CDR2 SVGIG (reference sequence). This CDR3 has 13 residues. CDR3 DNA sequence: TGTGCCTGGAGGGCGCCCATGAACACTGAAGCTTTCTTT. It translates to CAWRAPMNTEAFF.

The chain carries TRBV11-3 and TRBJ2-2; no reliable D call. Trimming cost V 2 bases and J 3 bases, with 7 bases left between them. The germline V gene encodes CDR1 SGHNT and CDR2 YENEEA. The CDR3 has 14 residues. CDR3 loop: CASSLFTDTGELFF. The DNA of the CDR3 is TGTGCCAGCAGCTTATTCACAGACACCGGGGAGCTGTTTTTT.

CDR3 DNA sequence: TGTGCCATCAGGGCCCAGGGTGGCGACGGGGAGCTGTTTTTT. Protein product: CAIRAQGGDGELFF. This chain uses TRBV10-3 with TRBJ2-2; D is perhaps TRBD1 (5 bases). Between the trimmed V and J ends, which lost 6 bases and 7 bases, there was a span of 15 bases. Germline CDR1 reads ENHRY; CDR2 reads SYGVKD. This CDR3 has 14 residues.

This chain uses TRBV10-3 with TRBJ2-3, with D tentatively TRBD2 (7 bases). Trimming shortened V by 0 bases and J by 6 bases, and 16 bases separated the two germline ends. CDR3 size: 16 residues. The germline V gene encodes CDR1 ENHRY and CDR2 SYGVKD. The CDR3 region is CAISESGAGHSDTQYF. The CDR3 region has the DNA TGTGCCATCAGTGAGTCGGGAGCGGGACATAGCGATACGCAGTATTTT.

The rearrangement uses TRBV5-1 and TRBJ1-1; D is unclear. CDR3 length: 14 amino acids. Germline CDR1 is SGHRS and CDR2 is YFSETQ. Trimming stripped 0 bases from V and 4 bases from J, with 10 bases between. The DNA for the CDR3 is TGCGCCAGCAGCTTGGGCGAGTCTTTCACTGAAGCTTTCTTT. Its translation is CASSLGESFTEAFF.

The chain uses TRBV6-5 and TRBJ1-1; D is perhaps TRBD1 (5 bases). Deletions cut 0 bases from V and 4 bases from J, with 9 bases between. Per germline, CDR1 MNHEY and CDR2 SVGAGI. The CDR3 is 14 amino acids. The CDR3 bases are TGTGCCAGCAGTTACTCGGGGGGAAGCACTGAAGCTTTCTTT. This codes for CASSYSGGSTEAFF.

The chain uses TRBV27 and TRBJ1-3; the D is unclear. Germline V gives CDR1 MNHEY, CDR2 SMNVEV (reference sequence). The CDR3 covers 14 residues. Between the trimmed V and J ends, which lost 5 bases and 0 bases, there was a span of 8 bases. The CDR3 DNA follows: TGTGCCAGCAGTCCCCGGACCTCTGGAAACACCATATATTTT. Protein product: CASSPRTSGNTIYF.